This is a list of T cell receptor beta chains from one sample in a study of T-cell reconstitution after alpha-beta-depleted transplantation in children. MiXCR, applied by TCRdb to the PCR reads, yields one record per CDR3 protein. The profile shows roughly 82,000 distinct CDR3 sequences, 13% to 15% of them singletons. The sample was PBMCs, mostly from graft donor cells, taken 180 days after TCRalphabeta/CD19-depleted stem cell transplant. These TCRs come from a male patient under 10 years old who had a stem cell transplant for acute lymphoblastic leukemia, so the T cells may come from the graft donor. CDR3s include the opening cysteine and the closing phenylalanine or tryptophan. A D gene is named only where the DNA matches it firmly. Clone size is stated in some rows and not others, as once, few, many or a class when expanded.

>.|.|TRBV5-1|TRBJ1-1
CASSLDGLLGMGTEAFF
TGCGCCAGCAGCTTGGACGGTCTGCTGGGAATGGGCACTGAAGCTTTCTTT
>few|.|TRBV5-5|TRBJ2-5
CASILGVEETQYF
.
>many|.|TRBV6-2/TRBV6-3|TRBJ1-2
CASSLEGDEGYTF
TGTGCCAGCAGCCTGGAGGGGGACGAAGGCTACACCTTC
>once|.|TRBV4-3|TRBJ1-4
CASSLGRLKNEKLFF
TGCGCCAGCAGCCTCGGACGGCTCAAGAATGAAAAACTGTTTTTT
>.|.|TRBV6-6|TRBJ2-2
CASIRSNTGELFF
TGTGCCAGCATCCGGAGCAACACCGGGGAGCTGTTTTTT
>few|TRBD2|TRBV20-1|TRBJ2-3
CSARETSGGASTDTQYF
TGCAGTGCTAGAGAAACTAGCGGGGGGGCTAGCACAGATACGCAGTATTTT
>.|.|TRBV20-1|TRBJ2-3
CSARPGLNQPQYF
TGCAGTGCCCGTCCGGGCCTCAATCAGCCCCAGTATTTT
>.|TRBD1|TRBV20-1|TRBJ2-7
CSVGQGAPEQYF
TGCAGTGTTGGACAGGGGGCCCCCGAGCAGTACTTC
>few|TRBD1|TRBV27|TRBJ2-7
CASSLGQGISEQYF
TGTGCCAGCAGTCTCGGACAGGGAATAAGCGAGCAGTACTTC
>few|TRBD2|TRBV6-5|TRBJ2-3
CASSYRGETSGRADTQYF
TGTGCCAGCAGTTACAGGGGGGAGACTAGCGGGAGGGCAGATACGCAGTATTTT
>.|.|TRBV6-1|TRBJ2-2
CASSLITRGTVELFF
TGTGCCAGCAGCCTGATAACCCGGGGAACTGTGGAGCTGTTTTTT
>many|.|TRBV7-2|TRBJ2-1
CASSSLADLSYNEQFF
TGTGCCAGCAGCTCGTTAGCGGACCTCTCCTACAATGAGCAGTTCTTC
>.|TRBD2|TRBV6-2/TRBV6-3|TRBJ2-3
CASSPWRGGADTQYF
TGTGCCAGCAGCCCCTGGCGGGGGGGGGCAGATACGCAGTATTTT
>.|.|TRBV15|TRBJ1-2
CATSRDTYGYTF
TGTGCCACCAGCAGGGACACCTATGGCTACACCTTC
>many|TRBD1|TRBV5-5|TRBJ1-5
CASSPGTGNQPQHF
TGTGCCAGCAGCCCCGGGACAGGGAATCAGCCCCAGCATTTT
>few|.|TRBV6-5|TRBJ2-3
CASSYVEANTDTQYF
TGTGCCAGCAGTTACGTCGAAGCTAACACAGATACGCAGTATTTT
>few|.|TRBV5-1|TRBJ2-1
CASSLALKNNEQFF
TGCGCCAGCAGCTTGGCCCTAAAAAACAATGAGCAGTTCTTC
>.|.|TRBV4-3|TRBJ2-5
CASSQDGPRGAGETQYF
TGCGCCAGCAGCCAAGACGGCCCGAGGGGGGCCGGAGAGACCCAGTACTTC
>.|.|TRBV4-3|TRBJ1-2
CASSQDNAHYGYTF
TGCGCCAGCAGCCAAGATAACGCCCACTATGGCTACACCTTC
>few|.|TRBV5-1|TRBJ2-2
CASSLAVAGSAGELFF
TGCGCCAGCAGCTTGGCCGTAGCTGGTTCGGCCGGGGAGCTGTTTTTT
>few|.|TRBV11-2|TRBJ2-7
CASSFEAYEQYF
TGTGCCAGCAGCTTTGAGGCCTACGAGCAGTACTTC
>.|TRBD1|TRBV5-1|TRBJ1-5
CASSPGTENQPQHF
TGCGCCAGCAGCCCCGGGACAGAAAATCAGCCCCAGCATTTT